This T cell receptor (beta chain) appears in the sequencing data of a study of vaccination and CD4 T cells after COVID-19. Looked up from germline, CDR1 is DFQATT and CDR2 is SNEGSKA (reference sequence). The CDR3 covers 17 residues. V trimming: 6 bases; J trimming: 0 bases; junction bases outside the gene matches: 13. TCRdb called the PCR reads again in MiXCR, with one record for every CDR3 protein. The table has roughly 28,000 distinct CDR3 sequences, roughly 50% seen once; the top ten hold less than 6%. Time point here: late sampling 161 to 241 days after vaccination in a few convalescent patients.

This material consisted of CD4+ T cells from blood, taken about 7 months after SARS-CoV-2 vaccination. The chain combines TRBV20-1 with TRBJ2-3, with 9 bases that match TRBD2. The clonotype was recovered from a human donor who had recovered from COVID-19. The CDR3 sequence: CSAQLAGLETSTDTQYF. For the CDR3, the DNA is TGCAGTGCCCAACTAGCGGGCCTAGAGACTAGCACAGATACGCAGTATTTT.